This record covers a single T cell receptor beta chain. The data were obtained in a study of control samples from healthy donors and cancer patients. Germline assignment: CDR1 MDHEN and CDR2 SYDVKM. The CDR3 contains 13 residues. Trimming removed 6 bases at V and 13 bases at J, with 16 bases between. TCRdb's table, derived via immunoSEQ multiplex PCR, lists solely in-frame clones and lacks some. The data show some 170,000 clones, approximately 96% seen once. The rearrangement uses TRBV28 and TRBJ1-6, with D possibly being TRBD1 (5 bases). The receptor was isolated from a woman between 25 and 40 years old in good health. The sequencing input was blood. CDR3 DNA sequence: TGTGCCAGCAGCCTCGGCGGGGCCGATCCCCTCCACTTT. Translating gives CASSLGGADPLHF.